This record looks at one TCR beta chain sequence and its context. The data originate from a study of control samples from healthy donors and cancer patients. Libraries were prepared by immunoSEQ multiplex PCR; TCRdb keeps only in-frame clonotypes and omits some of them. Of 100,000 to 150,000 clones in the sample, around 87% are singletons; the top ten hold roughly 3%. V shed 3 bases and J shed 0 bases, with 10 bases lying between them. There are 15 residues in the CDR3. Germline V gene sequence: CDR1 SGHVS, CDR2 FQNEAQ. This TCR was sampled from a man in his sixties in good health. The chain employs TRBV7-8 and TRBJ2-3; D is uncertain. Sequenced sample: blood. The CDR3 sequence is CASSFGSTSTDTQYF. The CDR3 region has the DNA TGTGCCAGCAGCTTCGGTAGCACTAGCACAGATACGCAGTATTTT.